This T cell receptor (beta chain) was retrieved from a study of blood T cell repertoires in COVID-19. Original analysis: Reference gene primer amplification gave estimated nucleated cell counts. TCRdb keeps only in-frame clones here, not all; method: immunoSEQ multiplex PCR. V, J and clone size reflect that table, while D and trimming were determined from the DNA. There are about 140,000 clones in the sample; just over 85% occur only once, and 1.5% lies in the top ten. The material sequenced was peripheral blood. The origin of this receptor is a woman aged 60 to 75 with acute or convalescent COVID-19.

For the CDR3, the DNA is TGCGCCAGCAGCCACGTCAAGGGGGGGGGCTTTAAGACCCAGTACTTC. Encoded protein: CASSHVKGGGFKTQYF. The genes are TRBV4-1 and TRBJ2-5; the D gene is possibly TRBD2 (7 bases). V gave up 3 bases and J gave up 6 bases, with 20 bases separating them. The CDR3 sequence is 16 residues long. Looked up from germline, CDR1 is MGHRA and CDR2 is YSYEKL.